This T cell receptor beta chain was recovered during a study of PD-L1 blockade in urothelial cancer. Across the whole study: At some point between 2013 and 2015 therapy began: atezolizumab 1,200 mg intravenously every 3 weeks. Blood samples had a median of around 150,000 T cells.

Using immunoSEQ multiplex PCR, the repertoire was profiled, and TCRdb retains in-frame clones only, with some absent. The profile shows 85,000 to 100,000 clones, about nine tenths of them singletons. Time point noted: pretreatment peripheral blood. Between 1 and 8 samples per patient were obtained, pretreatment and on-treatment. Trimming took 4 bases from V and 0 from J; bases not matched to a gene: 8. Looked up from germline, CDR1 is MNHEY and CDR2 is SMNVEV (reference sequence). CDR3 length: 17 amino acids. The receptor was isolated from a man in his 60s with urothelial cancer. This rearrangement joins TRBV27 to TRBJ2-7; 11 bases match TRBD2. The sample here was PBMCs, taken around atezolizumab (anti-PD-L1) treatment. CDR3 sequence (DNA): TGTGCCAGCAGTTACACCTCTAGCGGGGGGAGCTCCTACGAGCAGTACTTC. Translating gives CASSYTSSGGSSYEQYF.